The source of this TCR beta chain is a study of somatic mutations in cytotoxic T cells in rheumatoid arthritis. Whole-study results and caveats: Patients with rheumatoid arthritis did not differ significantly from age-matched healthy controls in CD8+ T-cell clonality. The largest CD8+ clone made up over 20% of CD8+ cells in about an eighth of the roughly 60 patients.

Magnetic beads with positive selection isolated CD4+ and CD8+ fractions, whose purity was verified by flow cytometry. The CDR3 loop spans 14 amino acids. CDR1 SGDLS and CDR2 YYNGEE come from the germline V gene. The V end lost 0 bases, the J end lost 2 bases, and 9 bases lay between the germline ends. Repertoires were generated with immunoSEQ multiplex PCR, while TCRdb's copy carries only in-frame clones and drops some. The table includes about 21,000 clones, around four fifths detected once. About this clone: No antigen is known for it.

This receptor was identified in a man between 18 and 35 years old with rheumatoid arthritis. Sequenced: CD8+ T cells sorted from blood. The V gene is TRBV9, the J gene TRBJ2-7, with TRBD2 as a possible D gene (6 bases). CDR3 protein: CASSVGRTTYEQYF. The CDR3 nucleotides read TGTGCCAGCAGCGTAGGTCGGACTACCTACGAGCAGTACTTC. Full variable domain (missing parts from reference TRBV9 and TRBJ2-7): DSGVTQTPKHLITATGQRVTLRCSPRSGDLSVYWYQQSLDQGLQFLIQYYNGEERAKGNILERFSAQQFPDLHSELNLSSLELGDSALYFCASSVGRTTYEQYFGPGTRLTVT.